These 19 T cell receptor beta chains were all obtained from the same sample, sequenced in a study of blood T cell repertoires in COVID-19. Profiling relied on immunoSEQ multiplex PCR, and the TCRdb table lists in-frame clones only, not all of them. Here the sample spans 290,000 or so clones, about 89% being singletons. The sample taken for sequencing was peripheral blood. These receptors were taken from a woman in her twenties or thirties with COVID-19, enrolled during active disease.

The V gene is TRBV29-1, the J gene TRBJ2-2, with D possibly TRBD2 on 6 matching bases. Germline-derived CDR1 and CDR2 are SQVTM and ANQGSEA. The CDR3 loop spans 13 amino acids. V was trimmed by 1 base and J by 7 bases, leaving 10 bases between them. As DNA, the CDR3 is TGCAGCGTTGAAGGCTGGGGGGTCGGGGAGCTGTTTTTT. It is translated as CSVEGWGVGELFF.

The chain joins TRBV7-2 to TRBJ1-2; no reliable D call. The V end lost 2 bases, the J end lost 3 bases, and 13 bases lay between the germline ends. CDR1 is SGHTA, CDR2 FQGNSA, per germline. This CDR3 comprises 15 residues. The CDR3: CASSLIGSGDYGYTF. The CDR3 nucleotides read TGTGCCAGCAGCTTAATAGGGTCCGGGGACTATGGCTACACCTTC.

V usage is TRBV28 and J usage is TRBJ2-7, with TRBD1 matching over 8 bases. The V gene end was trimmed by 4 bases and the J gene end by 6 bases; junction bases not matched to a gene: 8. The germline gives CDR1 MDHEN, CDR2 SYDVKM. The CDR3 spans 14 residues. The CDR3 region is CASSSAGGIGEQYF. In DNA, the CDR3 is TGTGCCAGCAGTTCAGCAGGGGGCATCGGCGAGCAGTACTTC.

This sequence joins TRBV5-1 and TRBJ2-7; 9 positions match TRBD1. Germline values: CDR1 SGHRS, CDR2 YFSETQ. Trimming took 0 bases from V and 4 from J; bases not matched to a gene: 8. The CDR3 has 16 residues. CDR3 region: CASSLALQGARYEQYF. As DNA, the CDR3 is TGCGCCAGCAGCTTGGCCCTACAGGGGGCTCGTTACGAGCAGTACTTC. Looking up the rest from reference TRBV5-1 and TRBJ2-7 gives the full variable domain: KAGVTQTPRYLIKTRGQQVTLSCSPISGHRSVSWYQQTPGQGLQFLFEYFSETQRNKGNFPGRFSGRQFSNSRSEMNVSTLELGDSALYLCASSLALQGARYEQYFGPGTRLTVT.

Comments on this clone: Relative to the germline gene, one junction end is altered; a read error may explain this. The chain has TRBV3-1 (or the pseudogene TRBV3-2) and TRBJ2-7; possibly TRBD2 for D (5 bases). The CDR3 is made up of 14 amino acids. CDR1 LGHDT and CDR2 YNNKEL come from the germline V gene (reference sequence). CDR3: CASSPGSGGNEEYF. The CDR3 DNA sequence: TGTGCCAGCAGCCCTGGGAGCGGAGGAAACGAGGAGTACTTC.

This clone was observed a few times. The CDR3 protein is CASSHLTGLTEAFF. The CDR3 nucleotides read TGTGCCAGCAGCCATCTAACAGGTCTTACTGAAGCTTTCTTT. The chain employs TRBV7-9 and TRBJ1-1, with D tentatively TRBD1 (5 bases). Trimming pared 5 bases from V and 5 bases from J, leaving 15 bases between. The CDR3 length is 14 residues. Germline loops: CDR1 SEHNR, CDR2 FQNEAQ (reference sequence).

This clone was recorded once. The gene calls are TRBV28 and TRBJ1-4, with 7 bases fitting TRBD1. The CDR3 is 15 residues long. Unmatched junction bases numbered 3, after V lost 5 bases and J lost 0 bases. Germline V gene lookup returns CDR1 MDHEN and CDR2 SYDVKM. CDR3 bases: TGTGCCAGCAGTGGGACAGTCGCAACTAATGAAAAACTGTTTTTT. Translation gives CASSGTVATNEKLFF.

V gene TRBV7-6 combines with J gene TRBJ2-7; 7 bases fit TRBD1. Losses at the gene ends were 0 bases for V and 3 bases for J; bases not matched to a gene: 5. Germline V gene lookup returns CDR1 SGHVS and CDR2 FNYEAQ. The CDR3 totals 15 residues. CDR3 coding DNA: TGTGCCAGCAGCTTAGCGACAGGGTTAGACTACGAGCAGTACTTC. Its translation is CASSLATGLDYEQYF.

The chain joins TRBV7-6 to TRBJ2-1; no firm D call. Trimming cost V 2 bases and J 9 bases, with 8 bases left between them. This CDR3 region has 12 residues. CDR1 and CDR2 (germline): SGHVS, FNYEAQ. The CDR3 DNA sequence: TGTGCCAGCAGCTTAAATATCGGTGAGCAGTTCTTC. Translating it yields CASSLNIGEQFF.

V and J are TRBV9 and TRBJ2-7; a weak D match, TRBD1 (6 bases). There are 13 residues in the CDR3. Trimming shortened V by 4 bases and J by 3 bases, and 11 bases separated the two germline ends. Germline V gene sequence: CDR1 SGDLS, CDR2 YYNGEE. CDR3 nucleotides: TGTGCCAGCAGCCCTGGGGACAACTACGAGCAGTACTTC. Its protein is CASSPGDNYEQYF.

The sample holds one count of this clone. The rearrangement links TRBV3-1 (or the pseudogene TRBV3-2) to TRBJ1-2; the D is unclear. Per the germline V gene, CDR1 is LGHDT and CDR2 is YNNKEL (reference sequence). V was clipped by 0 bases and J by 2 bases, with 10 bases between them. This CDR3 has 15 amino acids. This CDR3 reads CASSQDMFQNYGYTF. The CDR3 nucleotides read TGTGCCAGCAGCCAAGATATGTTCCAGAACTATGGCTACACCTTC.

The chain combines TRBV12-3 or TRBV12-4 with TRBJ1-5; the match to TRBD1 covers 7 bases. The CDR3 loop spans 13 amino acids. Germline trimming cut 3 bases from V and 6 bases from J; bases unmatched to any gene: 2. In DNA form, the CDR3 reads TGTGCCAGCAGTTTCGGACAGGTTCAGCCCCAGCATTTT. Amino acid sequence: CASSFGQVQPQHF.

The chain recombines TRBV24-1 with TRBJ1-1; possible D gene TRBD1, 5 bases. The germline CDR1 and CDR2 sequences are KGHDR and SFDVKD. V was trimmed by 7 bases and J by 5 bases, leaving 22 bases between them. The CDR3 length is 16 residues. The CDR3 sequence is CATRSYRQNRLTEAFF. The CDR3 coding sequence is TGTGCCACCAGGTCCTACAGACAGAATCGATTAACTGAAGCTTTCTTT.

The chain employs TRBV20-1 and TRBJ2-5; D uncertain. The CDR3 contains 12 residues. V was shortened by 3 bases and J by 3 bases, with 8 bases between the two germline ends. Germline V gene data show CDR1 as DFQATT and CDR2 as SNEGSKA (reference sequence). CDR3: CSASYTEETQYF. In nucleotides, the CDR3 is TGCAGTGCTAGTTATACAGAAGAGACCCAGTACTTC.

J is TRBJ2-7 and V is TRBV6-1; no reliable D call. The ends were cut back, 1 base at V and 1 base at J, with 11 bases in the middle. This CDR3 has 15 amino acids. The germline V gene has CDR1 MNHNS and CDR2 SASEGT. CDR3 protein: CASSEGSALSYEQYF. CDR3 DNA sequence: TGTGCCAGCAGTGAAGGGTCCGCGTTATCCTACGAGCAGTACTTC.

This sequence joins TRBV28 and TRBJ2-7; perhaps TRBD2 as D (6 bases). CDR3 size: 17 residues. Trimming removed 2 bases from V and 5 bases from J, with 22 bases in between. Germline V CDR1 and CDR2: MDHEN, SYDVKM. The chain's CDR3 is CASSLVGLAEGLHEQYF. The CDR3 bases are TGTGCCAGCAGTTTAGTCGGGCTTGCGGAGGGGCTCCACGAGCAGTACTTC.

DNA for the CDR3: TGTGCCAGCAGCCCGTACACCACAACTAATGAAAAACTGTTTTTT. Translated, it gives CASSPYTTTNEKLFF. V is TRBV7-8 and J is TRBJ1-4; no reliable D call. Between the trimmed V and J ends, which lost 5 bases and 0 bases, there was a span of 10 bases. In germline, CDR1 is SGHVS, CDR2 FQNEAQ. This CDR3 contains 15 residues.

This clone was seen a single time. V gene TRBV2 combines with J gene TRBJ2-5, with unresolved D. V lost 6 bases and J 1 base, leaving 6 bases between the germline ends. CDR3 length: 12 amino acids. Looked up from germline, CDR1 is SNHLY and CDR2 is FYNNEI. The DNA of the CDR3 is TGTGCCAGCAGGGCCATCCAAGAGACCCAGTACTTC. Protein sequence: CASRAIQETQYF.

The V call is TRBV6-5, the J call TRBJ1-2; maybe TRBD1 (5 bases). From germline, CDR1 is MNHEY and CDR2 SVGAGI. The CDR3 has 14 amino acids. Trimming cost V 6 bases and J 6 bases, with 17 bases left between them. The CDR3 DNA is TGTGCCAGCAGCCAAAAGGGGTACTCAGATGGCTACACCTTC. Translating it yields CASSQKGYSDGYTF.